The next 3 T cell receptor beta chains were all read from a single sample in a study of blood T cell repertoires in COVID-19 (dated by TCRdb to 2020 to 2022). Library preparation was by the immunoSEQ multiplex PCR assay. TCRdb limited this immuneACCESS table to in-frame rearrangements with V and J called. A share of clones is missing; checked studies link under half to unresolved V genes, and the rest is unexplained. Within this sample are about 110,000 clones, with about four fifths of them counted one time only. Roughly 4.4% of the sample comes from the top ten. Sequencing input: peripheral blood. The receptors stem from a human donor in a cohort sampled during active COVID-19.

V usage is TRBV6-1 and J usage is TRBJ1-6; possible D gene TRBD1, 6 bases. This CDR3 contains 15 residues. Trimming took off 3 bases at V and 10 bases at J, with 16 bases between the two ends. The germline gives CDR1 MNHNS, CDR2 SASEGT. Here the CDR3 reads CASSDYRAVGSPLHF. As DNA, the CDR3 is TGTGCCAGCAGTGATTACAGGGCGGTAGGATCACCCCTCCACTTT.

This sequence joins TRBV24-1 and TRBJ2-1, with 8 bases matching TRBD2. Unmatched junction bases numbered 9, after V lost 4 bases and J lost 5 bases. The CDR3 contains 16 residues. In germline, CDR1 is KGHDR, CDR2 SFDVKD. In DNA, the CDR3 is TGTGCCACCAGTGACCCAAGGAGCGGGAGTAACAATGAGCAGTTCTTC. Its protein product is CATSDPRSGSNNEQFF.

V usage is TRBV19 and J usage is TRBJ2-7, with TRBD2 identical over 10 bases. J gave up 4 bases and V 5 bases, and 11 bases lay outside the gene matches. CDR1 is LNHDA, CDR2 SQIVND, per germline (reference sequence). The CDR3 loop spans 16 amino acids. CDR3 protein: CASSDGTSVMMYEQYF. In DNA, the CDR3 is TGTGCCAGTAGTGACGGGACTAGCGTGATGATGTACGAGCAGTACTTC.